The source of this TCR beta chain is a study of identical twins. Regarding the study as a whole: The more abundant beta clonotypes in cord blood had fewer insertions, and memory repertoires did not show this. Surplus twin overlap in beta out-of-frame sequences was less pronounced.

Template switching added a universal primer site; cDNA carried unique molecular identifiers. In TCRdb, the 5' RACE reads were re-called with MiXCR into one record per CDR3 protein. The top ten clones hold 1.5% to 2% of a sample with 750,000 to 950,000 distinct CDR3 sequences, about 12% of them seen once. There were only healthy Caucasians among the donors. CDR3 length equals 17 residues. Germline V gene lookup returns CDR1 LGHNA and CDR2 YNFKEQ. V was trimmed by 0 bases and J by 2 bases, leaving 14 bases between them. There are a few counts of this clonotype. Its antigen remains unknown. These sequences were also reported in another study, on yellow fever vaccine responses in identical twins.

Sequenced: PBMCs. The TCR sequence derives from a woman under 30 in good health. The rearrangement uses TRBV4-2 and TRBJ2-1; possible D gene TRBD2, 5 bases. The CDR3 loop is CASSQDMAGNTYNEQFF. DNA of the CDR3: TGTGCCAGCAGCCAAGATATGGCGGGCAATACCTACAATGAGCAGTTCTTC.